Reported below is one T cell receptor (beta chain). Its target antigen remains unknown. No much larger clonotype is one base removed from it; base qualities were not supplied. Because repertoires were sampled repeatedly during chemoradiotherapy, clonal expansion in the tumor microenvironment could be followed. Library preparation employed the immunoSEQ multiplex PCR assay. In its TCRdb copy, this immuneACCESS table keeps in-frame sequences only and misses some clones. Where compared with another copy, unresolved V genes explain less than half of these, and the others have no known cause. This sample gives about 68,000 clones in total; around nine tenths of them show up just once. The ten largest clones add up to 4% to 5% of the sample. The data are from a study of chemoradiotherapy in HPV16-positive cancers (dated by TCRdb to about 2022). General notes on the study: Candidate HPV-specific T-cell clones and common TCR motifs were defined by functional T-cell assays performed on cells from a couple of HPV16-positive patients. The study asked whether T-cell immunity against the HPV oncoproteins E6 and E7 changes during chemoradiotherapy and whether it affects survival. Next, the candidate HPV-specific TCRs and motifs were followed in TCR repertoires from roughly 90 patients with HPV-related cancers.

Overall results and qualifications from the work: Expansion of candidate HPV-specific clones and E7-related TCR motifs was observed in the tumor microenvironment during treatment, whereas no such expansion was observed for non-HPV-specific T cells. The survival association was reported for HPV16-positive patients, and the functional definition of HPV-specific T cells was derived from only a couple of HPV16-positive patients. In HPV16-positive patients, expansion of HPV-responsive T cells during chemoradiotherapy was found to be associated with improved recurrence-free survival.

Between the V and J ends, shortened by 3 bases and 3 bases respectively, the junction contains 8 bases. Via the germline V gene (reference sequence), CDR1 is LNHDA and CDR2 SQIVND. CDR3 length: 14 amino acids, cysteine to phenylalanine. The CDR3 DNA has 42 bases and is translated from base 1. The receptor was isolated from a human donor with HPV-associated anogenital cancer. The source was blood, collected from a patient who underwent chemoradiotherapy. The chain employs TRBV19 and TRBJ2-2, and the D gene may be TRBD1, 5 bases matching. The CDR3 here reads CASSIQGYTGELFF. The DNA sequence is given as TGTGCCAGTAGTATCCAGGGATACACCGGGGAGCTGTTTTTT.